This is a list of T cell receptor beta chains from one sample in a study of sequential checkpoint blockade in melanoma. Sequencing was performed with immunoSEQ multiplex PCR; in TCRdb, only in-frame clones are kept and a portion is missing. The sample lists approximately 20,000 clones; under 60% were seen once. Material: CD8+ T cells sorted from blood (inferred from file names), obtained from a patient given nivolumab and ipilimumab in sequence. These receptor sequences come from a human donor with melanoma. Both conserved end residues are part of each CDR3. A D gene is named only where the DNA matches it firmly. Where a row states a size, it is once, few, many or the class of an expanded clone; other rows omit it.

CAWEREGYNEQFF	TGTGCCTGGGAGCGGGAGGGATACAATGAGCAGTTCTTC	TRBD2	-	TRBJ2-1	TRBV30
CANGGGSYEQYF	TGTGCAAACGGGGGAGGGTCCTACGAGCAGTACTTC	TRBD2	-	TRBJ2-7	TRBV2
CASSLADAGDEQYF	TGTGCCAGCAGCTTAGCGGATGCAGGGGACGAGCAGTACTTC	-	-	TRBJ2-7	TRBV7-9
CASSLQGNTEAFF	TGTGCCAGCAGCCTGCAGGGGAACACTGAAGCTTTCTTT	-	-	TRBJ1-1	TRBV5-6
CASSLTSGGARYNEQFF	TGCGCCAGCAGCTTGACTAGCGGGGGGGCCCGCTACAATGAGCAGTTCTTC	TRBD2	-	TRBJ2-1	TRBV5-1
CATSGGGNLYGYTF	TGTGCCACTTCGGGAGGCGGGAATCTCTATGGCTACACCTTC	-	few	TRBJ1-2	TRBV6-1
CASSLVVGQGPDNEQFF	TGTGCCAGCAGCTTAGTGGTGGGACAGGGGCCGGACAATGAGCAGTTCTTC	TRBD1	few	TRBJ2-1	TRBV11-2
CASSPGQGRNGELFF	TGTGCCAGCAGCCCGGGACAGGGGCGTAACGGGGAGCTGTTTTTT	TRBD1	-	TRBJ2-2	TRBV5-4
CASSDWEGHNNEQFF	TGCGCCAGCAGTGATTGGGAAGGACACAACAATGAGCAGTTCTTC	-	-	TRBJ2-1	TRBV10-1
CASSLSPAYEQYF	TGTGCCAGCAGCTTAAGTCCGGCCTACGAGCAGTACTTC	-	-	TRBJ2-7	TRBV7-6
CASSSAPAIAGGYNEQFF	TGTGCCAGTAGTTCCGCGCCCGCCATTGCGGGAGGATACAATGAGCAGTTCTTC	TRBD2	-	TRBJ2-1	TRBV19
CASSQTETVVEAFF	TGCGCCAGCAGCCAAACAGAGACGGTGGTTGAAGCTTTCTTT	-	once	TRBJ1-1	TRBV4-1
CASSSGGEQYF	TGTGCCAGCAGTTCCGGGGGCGAGCAGTACTTC	-	-	TRBJ2-7	TRBV6-5